One and the same sample provided the 25 T cell receptor beta chains below, sequenced in a study of cytomegalovirus exposure and HLA in healthy donors. Primers: 60 Vbeta forward and 13 Jbeta reverse. Data came from immunoSEQ multiplex PCR; TCRdb stores just in-frame clones and leaves some out. The table records tens of thousands of clones, 78% of them present only once. Sequencing input: PBMCs. Receptors originate from a man aged 40-49 years in good health and CMV-seronegative.

The chain couples TRBV7-6 to TRBJ2-5, with D tentatively TRBD1 (5 bases). The end of the DNA fits TRBJ2-7 better, so the J call may be wrong. The CDR3 spans 13 residues. The germline gives CDR1 SGHVS, CDR2 FNYEAQ. CDR3 residues: CASSLGASYEQYF. The CDR3 coding sequence is TGTGCCAGCAGTCTTGGGGCCTCCTACGAGCAGTACTTC.

The V gene is TRBV6-6, the J gene TRBJ2-3; 9 positions agree with TRBD2. Unmatched junction bases numbered 10, after V lost 6 bases and J lost 6 bases. Germline assignment: CDR1 MNHNY and CDR2 SVGAGI (reference sequence). The CDR3 is 15 amino acids. The CDR3 protein is CASSSSGTSFDTQYF. CDR3 nucleotide sequence: TGTGCCAGCAGCTCCTCCGGGACTAGCTTTGATACGCAGTATTTT.

The chain joins TRBV9 to TRBJ1-2, with 8 bases matching TRBD1. Germline CDR1 and CDR2: SGDLS and YYNGEE. The CDR3 is 12 amino acids. Losses at the gene ends were 3 bases for V and 5 bases for J; bases not matched to a gene: 0. This CDR3 reads CASSGQGYGYTF. DNA for the CDR3: TGTGCCAGCAGCGGACAGGGGTATGGCTACACCTTC.

The rearrangement links TRBV2 to TRBJ2-7; 9 positions match TRBD2. The CDR3 contains 14 residues. J gave up 3 bases and V 7 bases, and 7 bases lay outside the gene matches. CDR1 and CDR2 (germline): SNHLY, FYNNEI. CDR3 loop: CASKAGTSNYEQYF. The CDR3 DNA is TGTGCCAGCAAAGCCGGGACTAGCAACTACGAGCAGTACTTC.

V usage is TRBV5-1 and J usage is TRBJ2-4; D is perhaps TRBD1 (5 bases). This CDR3 is 19 amino acids long. The V gene's germline CDR1 is SGHRS and CDR2 YFSETQ. V lost 0 bases and J 3 bases, leaving 22 bases between the germline ends. CDR3 nucleotides: TGCGCCAGCAGCTTGGACCCGACAGCAAGGGGTGATGGCAAAAACATTCAGTACTTC. Translating gives CASSLDPTARGDGKNIQYF.

The chain has TRBV11-2 and TRBJ1-6; D call uncertain. The germline CDR1 and CDR2 sequences are SGHAT and FQNNGV. The V end was cut by 7 bases, the J end by 7 bases, with 14 bases between. The CDR3 length is 14 residues. CDR3 protein: CASTYGVGNSPLHF. The CDR3 DNA follows: TGTGCCAGCACCTACGGGGTCGGGAATTCACCCCTCCACTTT. The whole variable domain, remainder taken from reference TRBV11-2 and TRBJ1-6, is EAGVAQSPRYKIIEKRQSVAFWCNPISGHATLYWYQQILGQGPKLLIQFQNNGVVDDSQLPKDRFSAERLKGVDSTLKIQPAKLEDSAVYLCASTYGVGNSPLHFGNGTRLTVT.

The V call is TRBV5-4, the J call TRBJ2-1; 7 nucleotides line up with TRBD2. Germline CDR1 SGHNT, CDR2 YYREEE (reference sequence). The CDR3 consists of 14 residues. J was trimmed by 6 bases and V by 0 bases; bases with no gene match: 3. CDR3 DNA: TGTGCCAGCAGCTTGGCTAGCGGAGGCAATGAGCAGTTCTTC. Translating it yields CASSLASGGNEQFF.

The chain joins TRBV4-2 to TRBJ1-5; 8 bases align to TRBD1. CDR1 and CDR2 from the germline V gene are LGHNA and YNFKEQ. The CDR3 has 16 residues. Trimming at V came to 7 bases and at J to 3 bases, leaving 11 bases not matched to a gene. CDR3 DNA: TGTGCCAGCACCCAGGCTTGGGGACAGGACAATCAGCCCCAGCATTTT. Translating it yields CASTQAWGQDNQPQHF.

The chain couples TRBV9 to TRBJ1-1; D possibly corresponds to TRBD1 (5 bases). Germline V gives CDR1 SGDLS, CDR2 YYNGEE. V was clipped by 3 bases and J by 2 bases, with 11 bases between them. This CDR3 contains 14 residues. The CDR3: CASSAGLINTEAFF. DNA of the CDR3: TGTGCCAGCAGCGCGGGACTCATAAACACTGAAGCTTTCTTT.

The V call is TRBV7-2, the J call TRBJ2-5; the D gene is possibly TRBD2 (6 bases). V lost 5 bases, J lost 2 bases, and 9 bases lay in between. The CDR3 is 13 residues long. Germline V gene data show CDR1 as SGHTA and CDR2 as FQGNSA. CDR3 sequence reads: CASSGGWQETQYF. The CDR3 coding sequence is TGTGCCAGCAGCGGGGGGTGGCAAGAGACCCAGTACTTC.

The chain has TRBV2 and TRBJ2-6; D might be TRBD2 (6 bases). Deletions cut 4 bases from V and 2 bases from J, with 9 bases between. CDR1 and CDR2 (germline): SNHLY, FYNNEI. This CDR3 is 15 amino acids long. This chain's CDR3 is CASSVGGTGANVLTF. CDR3 in DNA: TGTGCCAGCAGTGTCGGGGGAACTGGGGCCAACGTCCTGACTTTC.

This chain joins TRBV4-2 and TRBJ1-4, with a weak D call TRBD1 (5 bases). Trimming took off 1 base at V and 0 bases at J, with 15 bases between the two ends. The CDR3 has 18 residues. Germline CDR1 is LGHNA and CDR2 is YNFKEQ. CDR3 sequence: CASSQVSNTGATNEKLFF. The CDR3 DNA sequence: TGTGCCAGCAGCCAAGTGTCTAATACAGGTGCAACTAATGAAAAACTGTTTTTT.

This rearrangement joins TRBV11-2 to TRBJ1-1; 10 positions agree with TRBD1. The germline CDR1 and CDR2 sequences are SGHAT and FQNNGV. Unmatched junction bases numbered 10, after V lost 6 bases and J lost 0 bases. The CDR3 consists of 17 residues. The CDR3 loop is CASRRWGQGRMNTEAFF. The DNA of the CDR3 is TGTGCCAGCAGGCGGTGGGGACAGGGGCGCATGAACACTGAAGCTTTCTTT.

The rearrangement links TRBV7-8 to TRBJ2-5; TRBD2 matches 11 bases. V lost 1 base, J lost 1 base, and 2 bases stayed unmatched. Germline CDR1 SGHVS, CDR2 FQNEAQ. The CDR3 is 16 residues long. The DNA of the CDR3 is TGTGCCAGCAGCTTAGTTACTAGCGGGGGCCAAGAGACCCAGTACTTC. Protein product: CASSLVTSGGQETQYF. The variable domain in full, completed from reference TRBV7-8 and TRBJ2-5, reads GAGVSQSPRYKVAKRGQDVALRCDPISGHVSLFWYQQALGQGPEFLTYFQNEAQLDKSGLPSDRFFAERPEGSVSTLKIQRTQQEDSAVYLCASSLVTSGGQETQYFGPGTRLLVL.

The V call is TRBV25-1, the J call TRBJ1-2; 7 bases match TRBD1. Per germline, CDR1 MGHDK and CDR2 SYGVNS. The junction had 4 bases not matched to a gene; V was cut back by 5 bases and J by 4 bases. The CDR3 contains 13 residues. The CDR3 bases are TGTGCCAGCAGTCCGAGACAGGGCTATGGCTACACCTTC. Residues: CASSPRQGYGYTF.

The chain has TRBV5-1 and TRBJ2-1; 7 bases agree with TRBD2. Germline V gives CDR1 SGHRS, CDR2 YFSETQ. This CDR3 has 15 amino acids. J gave up 7 bases and V 0 bases, and 7 bases lay outside the gene matches. The CDR3 region has the DNA TGCGCCAGCAGCTTGGTGAGCGGGAAAGAGAATGAGCAGTTCTTC. The encoded protein is CASSLVSGKENEQFF.

The chain has TRBV5-4 and TRBJ1-5, with 9 bases lining up with TRBD1. The CDR3 extends over 15 amino acids. V shed 4 bases and J 6 bases; nucleotides not matched to a gene: 8. The germline V gene has CDR1 SGHNT and CDR2 YYREEE (reference sequence). This CDR3 reads CASSIGGTGTQPQHF. CDR3 nucleotides: TGTGCCAGCAGCATTGGGGGGACAGGGACTCAGCCCCAGCATTTT.

V and J are TRBV6-5 and TRBJ1-2; the match to TRBD1 covers 11 bases. CDR1 and CDR2 from the germline V gene are MNHEY and SVGAGI. V was pared by 4 bases and J by 8 bases, with 6 bases of the junction left unmatched. There are 14 residues in the CDR3. CDR3 amino acids: CASSSPDRGRGYTF. The DNA of the CDR3 is TGTGCCAGCAGTTCCCCGGACAGGGGGCGAGGCTACACCTTC.

The rearrangement uses TRBV10-3 and TRBJ1-5, with 7 bases lining up with TRBD1. Unmatched junction bases numbered 5, after V lost 10 bases and J lost 5 bases. Germline values: CDR1 ENHRY, CDR2 SYGVKD. This CDR3 spans 12 amino acids. The CDR3 DNA reads as TGTGCCAGCAAAGGGGGCTATCAGCCCCAGCATTTT. Translation: CASKGGYQPQHF.

V gene TRBV5-1 combines with J gene TRBJ2-3; 9 nucleotides agree with TRBD2. CDR3 length: 15 residues. Germline V gene sequence: CDR1 SGHRS, CDR2 YFSETQ. J was trimmed by 4 bases and V by 4 bases; bases with no gene match: 7. The CDR3 is CASSELAGVADTQYF. CDR3 sequence (DNA): TGCGCCAGCAGCGAATTAGCGGGAGTAGCAGATACGCAGTATTTT.

The chain is built from TRBV6-4 and TRBJ2-1, with 10 positions matching TRBD2. Germline V lookup: CDR1 MRHNA, CDR2 SNTAGT. The CDR3 covers 18 residues. The V gene end was trimmed by 4 bases and the J gene end by 9 bases; junction bases not matched to a gene: 18. Written as DNA, the CDR3 is TGTGCCAGCAGTGTGGTGGCTAGCGGGAGTTTTGTAACGGTTGAGCAGTTCTTC. Protein product: CASSVVASGSFVTVEQFF.

This chain links TRBV9 with TRBJ1-1; 8 bases line up with TRBD1. Germline V gives CDR1 SGDLS, CDR2 YYNGEE. V lost 3 bases and J lost 5; bases outside the gene matches: 6. This CDR3 is 14 amino acids long. For the CDR3, the DNA is TGTGCCAGCAGCGCTGGACAGGGAGGGACTGAAGCTTTCTTT. This gives the protein CASSAGQGGTEAFF.

The chain uses TRBV7-2 and TRBJ2-5; TRBD2 might be the D (7 bases). The V and J ends lost 5 bases and 5 bases respectively, with 24 bases between them. CDR3 length: 17 residues. The germline V gene has CDR1 SGHTA and CDR2 FQGNSA. CDR3 sequence reads: CASSPKGGVWRGETQYF. The CDR3 nucleotides are TGTGCCAGCAGCCCTAAGGGGGGGGTTTGGCGAGGGGAGACCCAGTACTTC.

About this clone: One junction end disagrees with the germline gene, perhaps due to a read error. The V call is TRBV6-1, the J call TRBJ2-5; 7 bases are shared with TRBD1. This CDR3 has 14 amino acids. The germline gives CDR1 MNHNS, CDR2 SASEGT. The CDR3 sequence: CSSSFGQAVETQYF. The DNA of the CDR3 is TGTTCCAGCAGCTTCGGACAGGCGGTAGAGACCCAGTACTTC.

In its sample, this clone was seen once. The CDR3 sequence is CASSLGRGYAEAFF. CDR3 bases: TGTGCCAGCAGCTTAGGGCGGGGTTACGCTGAAGCTTTCTTT. The J gene is TRBJ1-1, the V gene TRBV7-2; no reliable D call. CDR1 SGHTA and CDR2 FQGNSA come from the germline V gene. The CDR3 spans 14 residues. Trimming removed 1 base at V and 6 bases at J, with 12 bases between.